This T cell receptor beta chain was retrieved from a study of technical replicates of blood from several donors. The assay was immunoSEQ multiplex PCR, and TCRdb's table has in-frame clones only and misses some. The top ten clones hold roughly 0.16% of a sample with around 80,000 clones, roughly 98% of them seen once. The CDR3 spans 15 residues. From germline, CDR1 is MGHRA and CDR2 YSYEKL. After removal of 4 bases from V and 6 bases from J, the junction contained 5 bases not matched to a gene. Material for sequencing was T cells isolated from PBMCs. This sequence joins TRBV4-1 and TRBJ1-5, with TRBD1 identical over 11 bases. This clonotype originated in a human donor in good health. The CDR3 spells CASSRGQGAGQPQHF. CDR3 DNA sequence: TGCGCCAGCAGCCGTGGACAGGGGGCTGGTCAGCCCCAGCATTTT.